The 9 T cell receptor beta chains listed next were all sequenced from one sample in a study of neurological immune-mediated disorders. Using its own MiXCR run on the 5' RACE reads, TCRdb lists one record per CDR3 protein. The data contain tens of thousands of distinct CDR3 sequences, 5.2% of them singletons. The source material was PBMCs. Source of these receptors: a man in his late teens or twenties with multiple sclerosis.

This clonotype was observed at least ten times. This chain joins TRBV5-1 and TRBJ2-5; TRBD1 or TRBD2 may be the D gene (5 bases each). The CDR3 is made up of 20 amino acids. Trimming took off 1 base at V and 1 base at J, with 26 bases between the two ends. Germline V gene sequence: CDR1 SGHRS, CDR2 YFSETQ. For the CDR3, the DNA is TGCGCCAGCAGCTTGAAGCTAGCCGGGACCCTTCGAAGCTTCCAAGAGACCCAGTACTTC. Protein: CASSLKLAGTLRSFQETQYF.

This clonotype was seen ten or more times. The gene calls are TRBV7-9 and TRBJ1-1; D is unresolved. Germline V gene lookup returns CDR1 SEHNR and CDR2 FQNEAQ (reference sequence). V lost 0 bases, J lost 4 bases, and 9 bases lay in between. The CDR3 has 14 residues. As DNA, the CDR3 is TGTGCCAGCAGCTTAGCAGGGATACTCACTGAAGCTTTCTTT. As protein: CASSLAGILTEAFF. Variable domain in full (rest from reference TRBV7-9 and TRBJ1-1): DTGVSQNPRHKITKRGQNVTFRCDPISEHNRLYWYRQTLGQGPEFLTYFQNEAQLEKSRLLSDRFSAERPKGSFSTLEIQRTEQGDSAMYLCASSLAGILTEAFFGQGTRLTVV.

This clonotype was counted ten times or more. The chain recombines TRBV6-5 with TRBJ2-2; 10 bases map to TRBD2. The CDR3 runs 14 residues. Per the germline V gene, CDR1 is MNHEY and CDR2 is SVGAGI. V shed 4 bases, J shed 8 bases, and the junction held 4 bases outside the gene matches. CDR3 sequence (DNA): TGTGCCAGCAGTTCTAGCGGGAGTTCGGGGGAGCTGTTTTTT. Protein: CASSSSGSSGELFF.

This clonotype was observed a handful of times. The V and J genes are TRBV5-1 and TRBJ2-5; 9 bases fit TRBD1. Germline V lookup: CDR1 SGHRS, CDR2 YFSETQ. There are 15 residues in the CDR3. With V trimmed by 1 base and J by 4 bases, 5 bases remained unmatched. The CDR3 sequence: CASSLTGTGPETQYF. The CDR3 DNA reads as TGCGCCAGCAGCTTGACCGGGACAGGGCCAGAGACCCAGTACTTC.

This clonotype was detected many times. The J gene is TRBJ2-5, the V gene TRBV5-1, with 7 positions matching TRBD2. Germline CDR1 reads SGHRS; CDR2 reads YFSETQ. The CDR3 contains 15 residues. V dropped 5 bases and J dropped 1; count of bases not matched to a gene: 8. As DNA, the CDR3 is TGCGCCAGCAGGGGCCTAGCGGCCATCCAAGAGACCCAGTACTTC. Translated: CASRGLAAIQETQYF. Looking up the rest from reference TRBV5-1 and TRBJ2-5 gives the full variable domain: KAGVTQTPRYLIKTRGQQVTLSCSPISGHRSVSWYQQTPGQGLQFLFEYFSETQRNKGNFPGRFSGRQFSNSRSEMNVSTLELGDSALYLCASRGLAAIQETQYFGPGTRLLVL.

The rearrangement uses TRBV20-1 and TRBJ2-1; tentative D call: TRBD1 (6 bases). Trimming stripped 3 bases from V and 0 bases from J, with 12 bases between. This CDR3 is built from 15 residues. Germline V gene lookup returns CDR1 DFQATT and CDR2 SNEGSKA (reference sequence). This CDR3 reads CSARDGGRSYNEQFF. The DNA for the CDR3 is TGCAGTGCTAGGGATGGGGGCCGCTCCTACAATGAGCAGTTCTTC.

Ten or more counts support this clonotype. The chain combines TRBV12-3 or TRBV12-4 with TRBJ2-7; D is undetermined. CDR3 length equals 14 residues. Trimming pared 7 bases from V and 4 bases from J, leaving 17 bases between. This CDR3 reads CASTPTESQYEQYF. The CDR3 DNA sequence: TGTGCCAGCACTCCGACGGAAAGTCAGTACGAGCAGTACTTC.

This clonotype came up many times. CDR3 DNA: TGTGCCAGCAGCTTACGACTAGCATCCGAGCAGTACTTC. This codes for CASSLRLASEQYF. The chain uses TRBV5-6 and TRBJ2-7; 7 nucleotides match TRBD2. V dropped 2 bases and J dropped 6; count of bases not matched to a gene: 5. This CDR3 is 13 amino acids long. The germline V gene has CDR1 SGHDT and CDR2 YYEEEE.

This clonotype occurred many times. The chain links TRBV4-2 to TRBJ2-3; D may be TRBD2 (5 bases). Trimming left V 3 bases short and J 2 bases short, with 12 bases between. The CDR3 length is 15 residues. Per germline, CDR1 LGHNA and CDR2 YNFKEQ. CDR3 protein: CASSQFVGDTDTQYF. As DNA, the CDR3 is TGTGCCAGCAGCCAGTTCGTCGGGGACACAGATACGCAGTATTTT.